This record covers a single T cell receptor beta chain. Its specificity is not known. The sample belongs to a study of identical twins. General observations from the study: The presence of invariant MAIT and iNKT cells could partly confound analyses of zero-insertion sequences.

Trimming cost V 3 bases and J 5 bases, with 20 bases left between them. The germline CDR1 and CDR2 sequences are DFQATT and SNEGSKA (reference sequence). CDR3 length: 16 amino acids. Using its own MiXCR run on the 5' RACE reads, TCRdb lists one record per CDR3 protein. The sample has about 250,000 distinct CDR3 sequences, roughly 8% seen once. These same records also appear under a second study, on yellow fever vaccine responses in identical twins.

Sequenced material: CD8+ T cells sorted from blood. The rearrangement joins TRBV20-1 to TRBJ1-5, with D possibly matching TRBD1 (6 bases). The receptor's source is a young woman in good health. The CDR3 protein is CSASLSGAAGDQPQHF. The DNA for the CDR3 is TGCAGTGCTAGTCTCTCGGGGGCAGCCGGCGATCAGCCCCAGCATTTT.